A single sample is the source of the 18 T cell receptor beta chains below, sequenced in a study of response to subunit inactivated influenza vaccine. One entry per CDR3 protein results from TCRdb running MiXCR on the RT-PCR reads. This table holds 700,000 to 800,000 distinct CDR3 sequences, under 20% found once. Sequencing used PBMCs from blood, obtained roughly 5 days after vaccination. The source is a man in his forties or fifties who received an inactivated influenza vaccine.

The rearrangement links TRBV28 to TRBJ2-1; D unresolved. The CDR3 is made up of 15 amino acids. Germline V CDR1 and CDR2: MDHEN, SYDVKM. Trimming took 3 bases from V and 8 from J, leaving 17 bases between them. The CDR3 DNA follows: TGTGCCAGCAGTTTGGCGGCGGCCGGTTCCGATGAGCAGTTCTTC. The encoded protein is CASSLAAAGSDEQFF.

This clonotype was observed a handful of times. The gene calls are TRBV20-1 and TRBJ2-3; D gene ambiguous. V was shortened by 3 bases and J by 4 bases, with 11 bases between the two germline ends. This CDR3 is built from 13 residues. Germline values: CDR1 DFQATT, CDR2 SNEGSKA (reference sequence). This CDR3 reads CSARRSVADTQYF. The CDR3, as DNA: TGCAGTGCTAGGCGGAGTGTAGCAGATACGCAGTATTTT.

This clonotype has more than one count but fewer than ten. The CDR3 here is CASSLDGGRPYEQYF. The CDR3 nucleotides read TGTGCCAGCAGCTTGGATGGGGGGCGCCCCTACGAGCAGTACTTC. The chain couples TRBV5-8 to TRBJ2-7, with D possibly called TRBD1 or TRBD2 (6 bases each). CDR1 SGHTS and CDR2 YDEGEE come from the germline V gene. The CDR3 consists of 15 residues. Trimming left V 0 bases short and J 2 bases short, with 12 bases between.

The chain employs TRBV6-5 and TRBJ2-2; D gene unclear. Trimming took off 2 bases at V and 0 bases at J, with 4 bases between the two ends. The germline CDR1 and CDR2 sequences are MNHEY and SVGAGI. CDR3 length: 14 residues. CDR3 region: CASSYGANTGELFF. CDR3 sequence (DNA): TGTGCCAGCAGTTACGGAGCGAACACCGGGGAGCTGTTTTTT.

This clonotype has more than one count but fewer than ten. The rearrangement joins TRBV20-1 to TRBJ1-2; 9 positions agree with TRBD1. This CDR3 is 13 amino acids long. V was clipped by 6 bases and J by 4 bases; unmatched bases: 6. Germline V gives CDR1 DFQATT, CDR2 SNEGSKA (reference sequence). CDR3 sequence (DNA): TGCAGTGCCCGGACAGGGGAGGTCTATGGCTACACCTTC. It yields the protein CSARTGEVYGYTF.

This clonotype has just a few counts. V usage is TRBV5-8 and J usage is TRBJ1-5, with D perhaps TRBD1 (5 bases). The CDR3 has 16 residues. CDR1 and CDR2 (germline): SGHTS, YDEGEE. V lost 1 base to trimming and J lost 1 base, with 12 bases between them. In nucleotides, the CDR3 is TGTGCCAGCAGCTTGTCAGGGAAACGCAGCAATCAGCCCCAGCATTTT. The encoded protein is CASSLSGKRSNQPQHF.

This clonotype has only a few counts. The chain employs TRBV28 and TRBJ2-5; 7 bases fit TRBD2. The V segment lost 6 bases and the J segment 5 bases; nucleotides outside the gene matches: 9. The germline gives CDR1 MDHEN, CDR2 SYDVKM. The CDR3 spans 14 residues. The CDR3, as DNA: TGTGCCAGCAGCCCGGGAGGACCCATGGAGACCCAGTACTTC. Its translation is CASSPGGPMETQYF.

This clonotype was seen only a few times. The chain has TRBV7-9 and TRBJ2-1; D is unclear. Trimming took 3 bases from V and 6 from J, leaving 12 bases between them. This CDR3 region has 14 residues. The germline V gene has CDR1 SEHNR and CDR2 FQNEAQ (reference sequence). CDR3 nucleotides: TGTGCCAGCAGCTTGTGGACGATGGGCAATGAGCAGTTCTTC. Its translation is CASSLWTMGNEQFF.

This clonotype was detected a few times. The rearrangement joins TRBV4-3 to TRBJ2-7; D not certain. V was trimmed by 5 bases and J by 0 bases, leaving 11 bases between them. CDR1 and CDR2 from the germline V gene are LGHNA and YSLEER. This CDR3 is 14 amino acids long. CDR3 DNA sequence: TGCGCCAGCAGCAGAGACATTATCTCCTACGAGCAGTACTTC. Its translation: CASSRDIISYEQYF.

This clonotype occurred many times. This chain uses TRBV6-1 with TRBJ2-1; D is possibly TRBD2 (6 bases). This CDR3 is 16 amino acids long. The V end was cut by 6 bases, the J end by 0 bases, with 15 bases between. The V gene's germline CDR1 is MNHNS and CDR2 SASEGT. In DNA form, the CDR3 reads TGTGCCAGCAGCCAAGGGAGGACGAGCTCCTACAATGAGCAGTTCTTC. Its translation is CASSQGRTSSYNEQFF.

The DNA of the CDR3 is TGTGCCAGCTCACCACCAACAGGGGGACGCAATGAGCAGTTCTTC. Amino acid sequence: CASSPPTGGRNEQFF. The J gene is TRBJ2-1, the V gene TRBV18, with 8 bases lining up with TRBD1. Trimming cost V 0 bases and J 6 bases; bases outside gene matches: 4. The germline V gene encodes CDR1 KGHSH and CDR2 LQKENI. The CDR3 is 15 residues long.

Many counts were recorded for this clonotype. V is TRBV12-3 or TRBV12-4 and J is TRBJ2-7; TRBD1 matches at 9 bases. The CDR3 sequence is 14 residues long. V trimming: 6 bases; J trimming: 4 bases; junction bases outside the gene matches: 7. The CDR3, as DNA: TGTGCCAGCAGCCCGGGACAGGGAAAATACGAGCAGTACTTC. Its protein product is CASSPGQGKYEQYF.

The chain joins TRBV6-4 to TRBJ1-1, with D unresolved. Germline V gene data show CDR1 as MRHNA and CDR2 as SNTAGT. The CDR3 runs to 13 residues. V lost 0 bases and J lost 7, with 9 bases in between. CDR3 protein: CASSDSSQSEAFF. CDR3 nucleotides: TGTGCCAGCAGTGACTCGAGTCAGAGTGAAGCTTTCTTT.

The rearrangement joins TRBV27 to TRBJ1-6, with D hard to call. The ends were cut back, 5 bases at V and 10 bases at J, with 21 bases in the middle. CDR3 size: 16 residues. CDR1 and CDR2 from the germline V gene are MNHEY and SMNVEV (reference sequence). CDR3 sequence reads: CASSLSFPAGGSPLHF. The CDR3 DNA reads TGTGCCAGCAGTCTCTCCTTTCCTGCCGGAGGGTCACCCCTCCACTTT.

This clonotype showed up just a few times. A much larger clonotype is one base distant, so this may be a read error. CDR3 coding DNA: TGTGCCAGCAGCTTAGTTTTTTTCAATGAGCAGTTCTTC. As protein: CASSLVFFNEQFF. The V and J genes are TRBV7-2 and TRBJ2-1; no clear D. CDR1 is SGHTA, CDR2 FQGNSA, per germline. Trimming cost V 1 base and J 6 bases, with 7 bases left between them. This CDR3 has 13 residues. Together with reference TRBV7-2 and TRBJ2-1, the CDR3 gives the full variable domain: GAGVSQSPSNKVTEKGKDVELRCDPISGHTALYWYRQSLGQGLEFLIYFQGNSAPDKSGLPSDRFSAERTGGSVSTLTIQRTQQEDSAVYLCASSLVFFNEQFFGPGTRLTVL.

This clonotype was detected many times. The rearrangement links TRBV29-1 to TRBJ2-3; D unclear. V lost 0 bases and J lost 5, with 6 bases in between. This CDR3 has 12 residues. Germline CDR1 and CDR2: SQVTM and ANQGSEA. The CDR3 here is CSVEEGVDTQYF. In DNA form, the CDR3 reads TGCAGCGTTGAAGAGGGTGTAGATACGCAGTATTTT.

The gene calls are TRBV6-2 or TRBV6-3 and TRBJ2-7, with no clear D. The V gene lost 2 bases and the J gene lost 3 bases, with 8 bases spanning the gap. CDR3 length equals 13 residues. The germline V gene has CDR1 MNHEY and CDR2 SVGEGT. CDR3 sequence reads: CASSYGIIYEQYF. Written as DNA, the CDR3 is TGTGCCAGCAGTTACGGGATAATCTACGAGCAGTACTTC.

The J gene is TRBJ2-3, the V gene TRBV7-2, with 8 bases matching TRBD1. The germline CDR1 and CDR2 sequences are SGHTA and FQGNSA. The CDR3 sequence is 16 residues long. Unmatched junction bases numbered 4, after V lost 0 bases and J lost 2 bases. Here the CDR3 reads CASSLARTGNTDTQYF. In DNA form, the CDR3 reads TGTGCCAGCAGCTTAGCCCGGACAGGGAACACAGATACGCAGTATTTT. Combining the CDR3 with reference TRBV7-2 and TRBJ2-3 gives the whole variable domain GAGVSQSPSNKVTEKGKDVELRCDPISGHTALYWYRQSLGQGLEFLIYFQGNSAPDKSGLPSDRFSAERTGGSVSTLTIQRTQQEDSAVYLCASSLARTGNTDTQYFGPGTRLTVL.